This entry features one T cell receptor (beta chain) sequence. In the original processing: Reference gene primer amplification gave nucleated cell count estimates. Assay: immunoSEQ multiplex PCR; the TCRdb copy retains only in-frame clones and omits some. V, J and clone size are taken as reported in that table, and D and trimming were inferred from the DNA itself. Of some 300,000 clones listed, roughly nine tenths are singletons. This study enrolled people aged about 18 to 100 from under 25 US geographic areas. Participant reports of clinical history set cohort assignment. Per the germline V gene, CDR1 is SNHLY and CDR2 is FYNNEI. The CDR3 sequence is 16 residues long. V lost 2 bases and J lost 1; bases outside the gene matches: 6. The record originates from a study of blood T cell repertoires in COVID-19.

The clonotype was recovered from a woman in her fifties or sixties who had been exposed to COVID-19. The V gene is TRBV2, the J gene TRBJ1-1; 8 positions match TRBD1. The sample taken for sequencing was PBMCs or T cells enriched from blood (not recorded which). CDR3 sequence reads: CASSEQGAGRNTEAFF. The DNA for the CDR3 is TGTGCCAGCAGTGAACAGGGGGCGGGAAGGAACACTGAAGCTTTCTTT. Complete variable domain (other parts from reference TRBV2 and TRBJ1-1): EPEVTQTPSHQVTQMGQEVILRCVPISNHLYFYWYRQILGQKVEFLVSFYNNEISEKSEIFDDQFSVERPDGSNFTLKIRSTKLEDSAMYFCASSEQGAGRNTEAFFGQGTRLTVV.